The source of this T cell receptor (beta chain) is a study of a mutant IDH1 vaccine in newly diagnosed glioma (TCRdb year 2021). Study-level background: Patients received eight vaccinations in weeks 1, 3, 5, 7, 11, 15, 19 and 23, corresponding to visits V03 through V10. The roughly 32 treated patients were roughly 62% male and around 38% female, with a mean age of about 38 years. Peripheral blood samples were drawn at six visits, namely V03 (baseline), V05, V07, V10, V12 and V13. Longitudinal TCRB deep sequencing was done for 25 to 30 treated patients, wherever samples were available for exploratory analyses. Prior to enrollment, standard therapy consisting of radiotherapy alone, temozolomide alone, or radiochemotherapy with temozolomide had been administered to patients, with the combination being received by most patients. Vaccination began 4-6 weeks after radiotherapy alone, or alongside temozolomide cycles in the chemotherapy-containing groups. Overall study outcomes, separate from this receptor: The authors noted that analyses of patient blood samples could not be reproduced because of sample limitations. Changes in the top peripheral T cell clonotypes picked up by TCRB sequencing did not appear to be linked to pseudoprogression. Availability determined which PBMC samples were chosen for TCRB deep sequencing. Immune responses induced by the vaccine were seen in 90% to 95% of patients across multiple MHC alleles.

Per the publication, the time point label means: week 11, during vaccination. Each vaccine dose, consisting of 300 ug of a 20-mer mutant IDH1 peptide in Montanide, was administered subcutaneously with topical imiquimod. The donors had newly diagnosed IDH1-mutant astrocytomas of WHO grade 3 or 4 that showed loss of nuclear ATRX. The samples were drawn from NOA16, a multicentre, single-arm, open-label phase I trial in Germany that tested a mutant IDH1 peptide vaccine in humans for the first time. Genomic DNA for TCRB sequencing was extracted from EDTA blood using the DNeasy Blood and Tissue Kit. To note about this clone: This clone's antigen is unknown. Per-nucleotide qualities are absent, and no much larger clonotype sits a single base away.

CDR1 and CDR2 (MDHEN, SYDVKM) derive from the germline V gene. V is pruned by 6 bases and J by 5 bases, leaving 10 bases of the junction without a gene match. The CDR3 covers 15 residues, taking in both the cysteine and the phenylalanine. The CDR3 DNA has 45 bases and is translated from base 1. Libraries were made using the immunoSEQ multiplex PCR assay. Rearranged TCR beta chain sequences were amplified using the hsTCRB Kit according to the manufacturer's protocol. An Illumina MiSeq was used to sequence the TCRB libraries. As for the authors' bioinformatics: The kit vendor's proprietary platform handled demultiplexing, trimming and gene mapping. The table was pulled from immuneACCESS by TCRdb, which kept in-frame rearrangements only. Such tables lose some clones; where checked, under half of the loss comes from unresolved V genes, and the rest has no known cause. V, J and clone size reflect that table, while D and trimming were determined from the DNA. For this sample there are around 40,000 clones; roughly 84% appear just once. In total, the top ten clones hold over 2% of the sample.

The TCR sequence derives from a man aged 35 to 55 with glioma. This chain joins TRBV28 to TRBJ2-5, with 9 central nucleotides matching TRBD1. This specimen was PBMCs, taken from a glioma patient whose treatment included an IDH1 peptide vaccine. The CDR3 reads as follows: CASSLQGAGRETQYF. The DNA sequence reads TGTGCCAGCAGCCTACAGGGGGCAGGACGGGAGACCCAGTACTTC. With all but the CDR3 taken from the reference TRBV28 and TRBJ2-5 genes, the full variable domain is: DVKVTQSSRYLVKRTGEKVFLECVQDMDHENMFWYRQDPGLGLRLIYFSYDVKMKEKGDIPEGYSVSREKKERFSLILESASTNQTSMYLCASSLQGAGRETQYFGPGTRLLVL.